This is a list of T cell receptor beta chains from one sample in a study of identifying expanded T cells in peripheral blood. Clones were sequenced by immunoSEQ multiplex PCR, and TCRdb holds only the in-frame ones, with some missing. The sample lists 70,000 or so clones, roughly nine tenths occurring once. What was sequenced was blood. These TCRs come from a person aged 18-70 years in good health. CDR3s include the opening cysteine and the closing phenylalanine or tryptophan. The order of the fields is clone size, V gene, D gene, J gene, CDR3 protein, CDR3 DNA. D genes are given only for firm matches. Size is stated for part of the rows, as once, few or many counts, or as a class when the clone is expanded.

once,TRBV12-5,TRBD1,TRBJ2-1,CASSSGQGVFNEQFF,TGTGCTAGTAGCTCAGGACAGGGGGTCTTCAATGAGCAGTTCTTC
.,TRBV5-1,TRBD1,TRBJ1-1,CASSLDPPGQGGTEAFF,TGCGCCAGCAGCTTGGACCCCCCGGGACAGGGTGGTACTGAAGCTTTCTTT
.,TRBV30,.,TRBJ1-6,CVWSAFRDSPLHF,TGTGTCTGGAGTGCATTCAGGGATTCACCCCTCCACTTT
.,TRBV7-2,.,TRBJ1-1,CASSSRALGPTEAFF,TGTGCCAGCAGCTCCCGAGCCCTAGGGCCCACTGAAGCTTTCTTT
once,TRBV5-6,TRBD2,TRBJ2-7,CASSLGTSGRASDF,TGTGCCAGCAGCCTAGGGACTAGCGGGAGGGCCTCGGACTTC
.,TRBV11-1,TRBD1,TRBJ1-1,CASSTRTGAISEAFF,TGTGCCAGCAGCACACGGACAGGGGCCATCTCTGAAGCTTTCTTT
.,TRBV6-1,.,TRBJ1-1,CASSEAWQGNTEAFF,TGTGCCAGCAGTGAAGCGTGGCAGGGCAACACTGAAGCTTTCTTT
.,TRBV13,.,TRBJ1-3,CASSWTRGNSGNTIYF,TGTGCCAGCAGCTGGACGCGGGGGAACTCTGGAAACACCATATATTTT
.,TRBV5-1,.,TRBJ2-7,CASSLGGLSYEQYF,TGCGCCAGCAGCTTGGGTGGGCTATCCTACGAGCAGTACTTC
.,TRBV5-6,.,TRBJ1-1,CASSFGTEAFF,TGTGCCAGCAGCTTTGGGACTGAAGCTTTCTTT
.,TRBV10-3,.,TRBJ2-2,CAIGWRPFKDTGELFF,TGTGCCATCGGTTGGCGCCCTTTTAAGGACACCGGGGAGCTGTTTTTT